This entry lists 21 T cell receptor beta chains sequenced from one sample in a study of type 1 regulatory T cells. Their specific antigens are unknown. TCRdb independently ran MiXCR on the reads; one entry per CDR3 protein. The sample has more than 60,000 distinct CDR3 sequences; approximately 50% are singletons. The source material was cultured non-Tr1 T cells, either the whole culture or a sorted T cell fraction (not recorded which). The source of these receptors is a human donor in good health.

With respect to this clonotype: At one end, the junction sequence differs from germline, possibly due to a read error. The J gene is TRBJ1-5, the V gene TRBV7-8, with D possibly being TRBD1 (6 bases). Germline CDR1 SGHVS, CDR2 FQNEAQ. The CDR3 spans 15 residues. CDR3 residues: CASSPTGSGNQPQRF. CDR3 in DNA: TGTGCCAGCAGCCCCACAGGGTCAGGCAATCAGCCCCAGCGTTTT.

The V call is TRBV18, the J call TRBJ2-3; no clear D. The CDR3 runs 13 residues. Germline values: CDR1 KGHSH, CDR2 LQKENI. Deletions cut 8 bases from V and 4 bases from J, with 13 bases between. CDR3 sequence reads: CASTRSRPDTQYF. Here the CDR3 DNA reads TGTGCCAGCACACGCTCCCGCCCAGATACGCAGTATTTT.

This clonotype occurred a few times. Here the CDR3 DNA reads TGCAGTGCTAGAGATTTGAGGGCTTTCTTT. Encoded protein: CSARDLRAFF. This chain uses TRBV20-1 with TRBJ1-1; D unclear. V was trimmed by 0 bases and J by 11 bases, leaving 7 bases between them. Per germline, CDR1 DFQATT and CDR2 SNEGSKA (reference sequence). The CDR3 has 10 amino acids.

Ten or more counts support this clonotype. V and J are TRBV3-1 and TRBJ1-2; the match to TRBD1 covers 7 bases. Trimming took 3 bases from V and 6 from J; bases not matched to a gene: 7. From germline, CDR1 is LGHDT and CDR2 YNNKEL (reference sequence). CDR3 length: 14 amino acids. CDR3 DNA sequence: TGTGCCAGCAGCCATCGACAGGGTTCGGATGGCTACACCTTC. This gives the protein CASSHRQGSDGYTF.

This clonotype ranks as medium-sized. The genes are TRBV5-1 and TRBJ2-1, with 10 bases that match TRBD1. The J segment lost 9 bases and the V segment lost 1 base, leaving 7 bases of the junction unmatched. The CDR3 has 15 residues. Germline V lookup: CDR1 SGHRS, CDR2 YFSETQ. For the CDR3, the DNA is TGCGCCAGCAGCTTGTTCGGGACAGGGGATAGTGAGCAGTTCTTC. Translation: CASSLFGTGDSEQFF.

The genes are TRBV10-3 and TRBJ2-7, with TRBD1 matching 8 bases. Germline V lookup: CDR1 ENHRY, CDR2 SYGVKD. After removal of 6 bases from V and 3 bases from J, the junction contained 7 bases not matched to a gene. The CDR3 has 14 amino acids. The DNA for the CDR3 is TGTGCCATCAGCGGACAGGGATCTGGCTACGAGCAGTACTTC. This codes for CAISGQGSGYEQYF.

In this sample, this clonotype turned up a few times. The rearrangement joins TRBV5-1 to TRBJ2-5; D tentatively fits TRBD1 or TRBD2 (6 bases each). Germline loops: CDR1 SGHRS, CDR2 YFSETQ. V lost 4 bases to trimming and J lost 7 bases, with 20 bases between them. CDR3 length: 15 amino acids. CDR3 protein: CASSPHEGGRGTQYF. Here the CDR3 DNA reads TGCGCCAGCAGCCCTCATGAGGGGGGCAGGGGGACCCAGTACTTC.

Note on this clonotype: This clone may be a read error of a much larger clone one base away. The CDR3, as DNA: TGCAGTGCTAGACGGCAGGGGGGCATGAACACTGAAGCTTTCTTT. It specifies CSARRQGGMNTEAFF. The rearrangement links TRBV20-1 to TRBJ1-1; 7 bases map to TRBD1. V was pared by 2 bases and J by 0 bases, with 6 bases of the junction left unmatched. The CDR3 has 15 amino acids. The V gene's germline CDR1 is DFQATT and CDR2 SNEGSKA (reference sequence).

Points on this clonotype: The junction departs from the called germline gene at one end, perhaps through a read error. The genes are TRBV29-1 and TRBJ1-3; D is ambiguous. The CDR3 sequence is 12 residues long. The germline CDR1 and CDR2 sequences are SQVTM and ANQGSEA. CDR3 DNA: TGCAGCGCATCGAACTCTGGAAACACCGTATATTTT. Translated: CSASNSGNTVYF.

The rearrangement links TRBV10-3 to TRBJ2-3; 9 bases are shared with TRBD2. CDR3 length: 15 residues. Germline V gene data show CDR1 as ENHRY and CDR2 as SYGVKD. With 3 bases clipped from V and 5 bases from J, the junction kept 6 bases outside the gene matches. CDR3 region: CAISDGAGGQDTQYF. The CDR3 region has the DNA TGTGCCATCAGTGATGGCGCGGGGGGGCAAGATACGCAGTATTTT.

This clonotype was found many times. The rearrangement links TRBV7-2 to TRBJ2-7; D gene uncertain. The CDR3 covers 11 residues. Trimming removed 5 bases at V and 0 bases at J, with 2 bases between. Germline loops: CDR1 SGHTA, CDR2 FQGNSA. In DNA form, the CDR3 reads TGTGCCAGCAGCCTCTCCTACGAGCAGTACTTC. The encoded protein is CASSLSYEQYF. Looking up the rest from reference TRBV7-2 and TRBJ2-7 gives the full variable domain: GAGVSQSPSNKVTEKGKDVELRCDPISGHTALYWYRQSLGQGLEFLIYFQGNSAPDKSGLPSDRFSAERTGGSVSTLTIQRTQQEDSAVYLCASSLSYEQYFGPGTRLTVT.

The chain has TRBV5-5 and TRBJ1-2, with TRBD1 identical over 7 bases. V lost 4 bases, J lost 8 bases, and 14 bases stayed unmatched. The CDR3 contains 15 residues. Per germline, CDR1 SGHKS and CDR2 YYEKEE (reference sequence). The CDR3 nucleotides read TGTGCCAGCAGCCAACACTTAACAGGGGAGTACGGCTACACCTTC. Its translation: CASSQHLTGEYGYTF. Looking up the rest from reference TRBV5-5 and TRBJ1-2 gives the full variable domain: DAGVTQSPTHLIKTRGQQVTLRCSPISGHKSVSWYQQVLGQGPQFIFQYYEKEERGRGNFPDRFSARQFPNYSSELNVNALLLGDSALYLCASSQHLTGEYGYTFGSGTRLTVV.

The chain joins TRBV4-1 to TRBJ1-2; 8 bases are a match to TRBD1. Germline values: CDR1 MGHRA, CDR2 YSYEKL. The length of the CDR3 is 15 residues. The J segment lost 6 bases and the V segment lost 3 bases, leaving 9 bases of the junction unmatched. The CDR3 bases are TGCGCCAGCAGCCACCCCGACAGGGGAATCCATGGCTACACCTTC. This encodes CASSHPDRGIHGYTF.

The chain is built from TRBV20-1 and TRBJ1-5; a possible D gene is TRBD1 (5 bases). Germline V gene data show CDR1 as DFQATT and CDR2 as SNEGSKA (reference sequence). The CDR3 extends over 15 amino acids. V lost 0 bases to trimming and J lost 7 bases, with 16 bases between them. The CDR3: CSARDRSGGRQPQHF. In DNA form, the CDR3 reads TGCAGTGCTAGAGATAGGAGCGGGGGAAGACAGCCCCAGCATTTT.

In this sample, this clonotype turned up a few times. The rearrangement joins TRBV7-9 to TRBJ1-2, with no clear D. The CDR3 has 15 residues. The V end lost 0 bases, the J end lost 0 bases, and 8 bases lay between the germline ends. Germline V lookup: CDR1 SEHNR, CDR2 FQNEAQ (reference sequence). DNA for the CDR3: TGTGCCAGCAGCTTAGCGGAGACTTCTAACTATGGCTACACCTTC. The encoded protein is CASSLAETSNYGYTF.

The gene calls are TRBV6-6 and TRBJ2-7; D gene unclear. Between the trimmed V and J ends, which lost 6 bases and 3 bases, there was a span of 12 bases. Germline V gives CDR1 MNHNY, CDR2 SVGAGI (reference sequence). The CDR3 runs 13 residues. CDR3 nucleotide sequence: TGTGCCAGCAGGAGACCCTCGTTCTACGAGCAGTACTTC. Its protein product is CASRRPSFYEQYF.

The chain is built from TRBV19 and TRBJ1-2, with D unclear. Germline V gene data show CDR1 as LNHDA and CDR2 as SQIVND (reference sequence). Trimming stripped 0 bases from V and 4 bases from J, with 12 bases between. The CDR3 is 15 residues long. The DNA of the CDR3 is TGTGCCAGTAGTATAGAAGGCAGGTCCGTCTATGGCTACACCTTC. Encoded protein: CASSIEGRSVYGYTF.

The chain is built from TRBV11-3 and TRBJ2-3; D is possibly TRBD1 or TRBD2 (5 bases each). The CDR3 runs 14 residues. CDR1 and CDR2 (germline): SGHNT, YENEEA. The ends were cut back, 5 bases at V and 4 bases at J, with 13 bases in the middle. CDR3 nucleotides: TGTGCCAGCAGCCCCCTTCGGGGCCCAGATACGCAGTATTTT. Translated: CASSPLRGPDTQYF.

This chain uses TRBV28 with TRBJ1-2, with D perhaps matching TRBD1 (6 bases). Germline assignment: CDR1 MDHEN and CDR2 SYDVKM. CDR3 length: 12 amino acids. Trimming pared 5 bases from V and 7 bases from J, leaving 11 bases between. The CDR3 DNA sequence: TGTGCCAGCAGTCCGGGGGCGTTTGGCTACACCTTC. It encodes CASSPGAFGYTF.

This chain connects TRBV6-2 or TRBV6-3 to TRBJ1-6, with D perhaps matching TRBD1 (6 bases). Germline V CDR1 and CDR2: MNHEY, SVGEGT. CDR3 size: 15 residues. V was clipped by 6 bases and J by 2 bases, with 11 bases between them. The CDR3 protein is CASSIQGTYNSPLHF. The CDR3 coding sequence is TGTGCCAGCAGCATACAGGGAACCTATAATTCACCCCTCCACTTT.

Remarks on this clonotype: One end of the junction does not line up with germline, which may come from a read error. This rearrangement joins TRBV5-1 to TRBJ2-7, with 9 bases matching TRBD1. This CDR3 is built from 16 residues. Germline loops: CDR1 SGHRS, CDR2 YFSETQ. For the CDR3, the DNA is TGCACCAGCAGCTTGGCCCCCGGGACAGGGTTCTACGAGCAGTACTTC. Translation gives CTSSLAPGTGFYEQYF. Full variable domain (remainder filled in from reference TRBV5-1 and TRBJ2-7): KAGVTQTPRYLIKTRGQQVTLSCSPISGHRSVSWYQQTPGQGLQFLFEYFSETQRNKGNFPGRFSGRQFSNSRSEMNVSTLELGDSALYLCTSSLAPGTGFYEQYFGPGTRLTVT.